This T cell receptor (beta chain) derives from a study of T-cell reconstitution after alpha-beta-depleted transplantation in children. Study results and limitations: At the one-year point after transplant, T-cell counts and TCRbeta diversity were found to come mostly from T cells that had been newly produced. Several hundred expanded graft clones reportedly were the source of alpha-beta T cells about two months after transplant. There were some patients whose high TCRbeta diversity at day 60 came from surviving recipient T cells and thymic progenitors.

Trimming pared 0 bases from V and 6 bases from J, leaving 12 bases between. Germline values: CDR1 LGHNA, CDR2 YSLEER. The CDR3 runs to 15 residues. This clonotype was observed many times. The antigen remains undetermined. During its preparation, the TCRbeta library received unique molecular identifiers. TCRdb re-derived calls from the PCR reads in MiXCR, one entry per CDR3 protein. The top ten clones hold approximately 17% of a sample with roughly 70,000 distinct CDR3 sequences, roughly 5% of them seen once. Sequences were derived from PBMCs, mostly from graft donor cells, sampled 180 days after TCRalphabeta/CD19-depleted stem cell transplant. The chain couples TRBV4-3 to TRBJ1-5; D call uncertain. This sequence was found in a boy younger than two who had a stem cell transplant for acute myeloid leukemia, so the T cells may come from the graft donor. The CDR3 nucleotides read TGCGCCAGCAGCCAAGAAATTGGGCGGGGTCAGCCCCAGCATTTT. It specifies CASSQEIGRGQPQHF.